The source of this TCR beta chain is a study of T cells in Graves' hyperthyroidism and ophthalmopathy. Study summary: The blood sample was taken at first diagnosis, before treatment began.

Ten or more counts support this clonotype. Its matching antigen is unknown. Overall study results and limits: Most thyroid clonotypes expanded above 0.001 were also detected in blood. From stable hyperthyroidism, ophthalmopathy was set apart by a 13 V-J model.

What was amplified from RNA transcripts were TCR beta CDR3 regions. First-round RT-PCR targeting the TCR CDR3 was performed with the HTBI primer set. Via MiXCR, TCRdb re-called the multiplex PCR reads, giving one row per CDR3 protein. This sample has roughly 740,000 distinct CDR3 sequences; about 15% occur once, and the top ten carry approximately 8%. Patients having uncontrolled infection, another autoimmune disease, pregnancy or lactation were not included. V dropped 0 bases and J dropped 2 bases, with 8 bases sitting between them. The CDR3 runs 15 residues. The germline CDR1 and CDR2 sequences are LNHNV and YYDKDF (reference sequence).

The origin of this receptor is a man aged 18 to 30 with Graves' hyperthyroidism. V is TRBV15 and J is TRBJ2-1; D is undetermined. The source material was blood. Here the CDR3 DNA reads TGTGCCACCAGCAGAGATCTAAGCCCCTACAATGAGCAGTTCTTC. It yields the protein CATSRDLSPYNEQFF.